Below, one TCR beta chain is given with its context. Its antigen is undetermined. This record comes from a study of cytomegalovirus exposure and HLA in healthy donors. Findings and limits, study-wide: More than 15,000 TCR beta sequences were associated with HLA alleles at 0.05 false discovery rate in a later analysis. In an earlier analysis, most TCR beta V segments were productive about 87% or about 30% of the time.

The CDR3 contains 14 residues. The germline V and J ends were trimmed by 1 base and 5 bases, with 9 bases remaining between them. CDR1 is MGHRA, CDR2 YSYEKL, per germline. The PCR ran on 60 Vbeta and 13 Jbeta primers. Clones were read by immunoSEQ multiplex PCR, and TCRdb kept only the in-frame ones, dropping some. Among some 140,000 clones, roughly 80% were seen once, and the ten largest hold 2.5% to 3.5%. The sample comprised PBMCs. The source of this sequence is a female donor in good health and CMV-seronegative. V is TRBV4-1 and J is TRBJ2-1; the D gene is possibly TRBD2 (5 bases). This CDR3 is CASSQAWGDNEQFF. In nucleotides, the CDR3 is TGCGCCAGCAGCCAAGCCTGGGGAGACAATGAGCAGTTCTTC.